This TCR beta chain stems from a study of Graves' ophthalmopathy and Graves' hyperthyroidism. The sequenced template was RNA, covering the TCR beta CDR3 region. HTBI primers were employed in first-round RT-PCR, then a second-round multiplex PCR followed. TCRdb fed the multiplex PCR reads into MiXCR, producing one record per CDR3 protein. The sample consists of hundreds of thousands of distinct CDR3 sequences, 35% to 50% of them appearing once. This clonotype appeared many times. This CDR3 has 13 residues. CDR1 and CDR2 from the germline V gene are LNHDA and SQIVND (reference sequence). V was pared by 9 bases and J by 5 bases, with 14 bases between.

The chain recombines TRBV19 with TRBJ1-5; TRBD1 might be the D (6 bases). Input material: peripheral blood. The sequence derives from an adult man with Graves' ophthalmopathy. CDR3 coding DNA: TGTGCCAGCGCACAGGGTGGAGATCAGCCCCAGCATTTT. Translated, it gives CASAQGGDQPQHF.